One sample yielded the 8 T cell receptor beta chains listed below, sequenced in a study of shared clonotypes between healthy human individuals. Produced via immunoSEQ multiplex PCR; TCRdb's table is partial and in-frame only. Among roughly 2.6 million clones listed, just over 90% were seen once. The sample taken for sequencing was naive CD4+ T cells sorted from blood. Subset given: CD45RA+ positively selected. Source of these receptors: a man between 18 and 29 years old in good health.

This chain joins TRBV6-6 and TRBJ2-3; D might be TRBD2 (5 bases). The CDR3 spans 14 residues. The ends were cut back, 6 bases at V and 4 bases at J, with 14 bases in the middle. The germline CDR1 and CDR2 sequences are MNHNY and SVGAGI (reference sequence). CDR3 sequence: CASSSFLGADTQYF. CDR3 nucleotides: TGTGCCAGCAGCTCGTTTCTCGGGGCAGATACGCAGTATTTT.

Points on this clone: The sample carries other DNA sequences with the same CDR3. The rearrangement joins TRBV30 to TRBJ2-3; TRBD1 is a possible D gene (5 bases). Trimming shortened V by 2 bases and J by 2 bases, and 8 bases separated the two germline ends. This CDR3 spans 13 amino acids. Germline-derived CDR1 and CDR2 are GTSNPN and SVGIG (reference sequence). The CDR3, as DNA: TGTGCCTGGAGTAGGGGCCACACAGATACGCAGTATTTT. It encodes CAWSRGHTDTQYF.

This chain joins TRBV10-3 and TRBJ1-1; D perhaps matches TRBD1 (5 bases). The germline V and J ends were trimmed by 5 bases and 11 bases, with 21 bases remaining between them. The CDR3 runs to 14 residues. CDR1 and CDR2 from the germline V gene are ENHRY and SYGVKD. Here the CDR3 DNA reads TGTGCCATCAGTCGGATTCAGGGTCCCAGCGACGCTTTCTTT. Its protein product is CAISRIQGPSDAFF.

Notes on this clone: Additional DNA sequences in this sample encode the identical CDR3. The rearrangement links TRBV4-3 to TRBJ2-7, with no clear D. The CDR3 totals 13 residues. Deletions cut 0 bases from V and 1 base from J, with 4 bases between. The germline V gene encodes CDR1 LGHNA and CDR2 YSLEER. CDR3 sequence: CASSQERSYEQYF. DNA for the CDR3: TGCGCCAGCAGCCAAGAAAGGTCCTACGAGCAGTACTTC.

The J gene is TRBJ2-7, the V gene TRBV7-2; D is possibly TRBD1 (6 bases). The CDR3 has 13 amino acids. Germline CDR1 reads SGHTA; CDR2 reads FQGNSA. V lost 3 bases, J lost 3 bases, and 9 bases lay in between. As DNA, the CDR3 is TGTGCCAGCAGCTTCCAGGGGCTCTACGAGCAGTACTTC. Its translation is CASSFQGLYEQYF.

Here the CDR3 reads CASSPGITYEQYF. CDR3 bases: TGTGCCAGCAGCCCTGGGATCACCTACGAGCAGTACTTC. V gene TRBV7-8 combines with J gene TRBJ2-7; no reliable D call. V dropped 5 bases and J dropped 2 bases, with 10 bases sitting between them. This CDR3 has 13 residues. In germline, CDR1 is SGHVS, CDR2 FQNEAQ.

V gene TRBV9 combines with J gene TRBJ2-6, with 11 bases fitting TRBD2. Germline CDR1 reads SGDLS; CDR2 reads YYNGEE. There are 18 residues in the CDR3. After removal of 5 bases from V and 3 bases from J, the junction contained 10 bases not matched to a gene. The CDR3 coding sequence is TGTGCCAGCAGTACTGATAGCGGGGGGGCCATTGGGGCCAACGTCCTGACTTTC. This encodes CASSTDSGGAIGANVLTF.

The table lists this clone with a count of one. J is TRBJ2-3 and V is TRBV10-3, with TRBD2 matching over 7 bases. The CDR3 is 13 residues long. From germline, CDR1 is ENHRY and CDR2 SYGVKD. J gave up 6 bases and V 11 bases, and 11 bases lay outside the gene matches. The CDR3 sequence is CAYGAGAQDTQYF. In DNA form, the CDR3 reads TGTGCCTACGGGGCGGGAGCACAGGATACGCAGTATTTT.